This TCR beta chain was obtained from a study of T cells in Graves' hyperthyroidism and ophthalmopathy. This clonotype was detected only a few times. Its cognate antigen is unknown. Regarding the study as a whole: Peripheral blood also featured most of the thyroid clonotypes expanded above 0.001.

This CDR3 comprises 12 residues. Germline CDR1 reads MDHEN; CDR2 reads SYDVKM. V was shortened by 6 bases and J by 9 bases, with 14 bases between the two germline ends. The TCR beta CDR3 regions underwent amplification using RNA transcripts as the source. First-round RT-PCR targeting the TCR CDR3 was performed with the HTBI primer set. TCRdb called the multiplex PCR reads again in MiXCR, with one record for every CDR3 protein. The data hold about 720,000 distinct CDR3 sequences, with around 17% observed a single time. This clonotype was obtained from a man between 18 and 35 years old with Graves' hyperthyroidism. The material sequenced was blood. This rearrangement joins TRBV28 to TRBJ2-5, with D unresolved. Here the CDR3 DNA reads TGTGCCAGCAGCCTATCCCAGCTTTCCCAGTACTTC. The encoded protein is CASSLSQLSQYF.